This T cell receptor beta chain was sequenced during a study of human T cells and chemical hapten exposure. Whole-study context: Weekly diphenylcyclopropenone doses were given to patients' scalps across the approximately 24-week study. Broader study findings: Expanded TCRs formed significantly more large CDR3 similarity clusters than controls. As patch test score rose, PT1 expanded TCR counts tended to rise as well.

Sample time point: patch test 1, 2 weeks after DPC sensitization. This sample's treatment: therapeutic diphenylcyclopropenone sensitization with weekly scalp DPC. The CDR3 extends over 19 amino acids. The germline V gene has CDR1 SGHRS and CDR2 YFSETQ. Trimming cost V 1 base and J 2 bases; bases outside gene matches: 13. For the library, individual cDNA molecules each received unique molecular identifiers. MiXCR, run by TCRdb on the RACE reads, gives a single entry per CDR3 protein. The table shows some 180,000 distinct CDR3 sequences, with about 22% occurring only once. Comment on this clonotype: Its antigen is undetermined.

The source of this sequence is a woman between 45 and 65 years old with alopecia areata. Some clones in this sample may be carry-over from other donors' samples. V gene TRBV5-1 combines with J gene TRBJ2-3; 10 bases map to TRBD1. The sample here was whole blood, taken in connection with sensitization to the hapten diphenylcyclopropenone (DPC). CDR3 in DNA: TGCGCCAGCAGCTTGAGGGGGACAGGGGCGAGTTCCCCCACAGATACGCAGTATTTT. It codes for CASSLRGTGASSPTDTQYF.